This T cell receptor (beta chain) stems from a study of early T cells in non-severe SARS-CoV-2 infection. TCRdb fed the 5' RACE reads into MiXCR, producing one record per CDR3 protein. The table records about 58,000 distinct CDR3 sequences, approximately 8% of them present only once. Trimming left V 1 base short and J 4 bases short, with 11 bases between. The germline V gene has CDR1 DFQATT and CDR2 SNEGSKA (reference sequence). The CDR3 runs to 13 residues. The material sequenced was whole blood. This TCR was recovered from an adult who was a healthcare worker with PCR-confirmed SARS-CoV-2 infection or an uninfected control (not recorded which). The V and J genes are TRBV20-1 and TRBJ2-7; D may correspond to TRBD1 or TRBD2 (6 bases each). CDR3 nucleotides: TGCAGTGCTAGAGGGAGGGGGGATTACGAGCAGTACTTC. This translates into CSARGRGDYEQYF.